The T cell receptor beta chain described here comes from a study of T cells in Graves' hyperthyroidism and ophthalmopathy. This clonotype showed up many times. Germline loops: CDR1 LGHDT, CDR2 YNNKEL (reference sequence). This CDR3 has 11 residues. The V end lost 1 base, the J end lost 9 bases, and 6 bases lay between the germline ends. TCR beta CDR3 regions were amplified from RNA transcripts. HTBI primers were used for first-round RT-PCR of the TCR CDR3. MiXCR, run by TCRdb on the multiplex PCR reads, gives a single entry per CDR3 protein. This table holds 400,000 to 600,000 distinct CDR3 sequences, about 16% found once.

This TCR came from a woman aged 30 to 39 with Graves' ophthalmopathy. Sequenced material: blood. The chain has TRBV3-1 and TRBJ1-2; D is undetermined. CDR3 nucleotide sequence: TGTGCCAGCAGCCAAGTTACGAGCTACACCTTC. Translated: CASSQVTSYTF.